Shown below are 23 T cell receptor beta chains from a single sample sequenced in a study of T cell responses to AZD1222 COVID-19 vaccine. The table came from immunoSEQ multiplex PCR; TCRdb's copy has only in-frame clones and leaves some out. The repertoire holds 95,000 to 100,000 clones, with about nine tenths as singletons. The material sequenced was peripheral blood, taken on day 0 of AZD1222 vaccination. These receptors all come from an adult in good health.

The chain recombines TRBV19 with TRBJ1-1, with TRBD1 matching 7 bases. Germline lookup yields CDR1 LNHDA and CDR2 SQIVND (reference sequence). Trimming took 1 base from V and 8 from J; bases not matched to a gene: 7. The CDR3 length is 14 residues. The CDR3 DNA sequence: TGTGCCAGTAGTATAGCGGCAGGGGGGAGAGAAGCTTTCTTT. This encodes CASSIAAGGREAFF.

This chain connects TRBV3-1 (or the pseudogene TRBV3-2) to TRBJ2-7; 12 bases line up with TRBD2. Unmatched junction bases numbered 6, after V lost 1 base and J lost 8 bases. Germline loops: CDR1 LGHDT, CDR2 YNNKEL (reference sequence). This CDR3 has 15 amino acids. CDR3 protein: CASSQGLAGAVKQYF. In DNA, the CDR3 is TGTGCCAGCAGCCAAGGACTAGCGGGGGCCGTCAAGCAGTACTTC.

The CDR3 loop is CAASKTGNTEAFF. The CDR3 DNA reads TGTGCCGCCTCAAAGACTGGGAACACTGAAGCTTTCTTT. The V call is TRBV19, the J call TRBJ1-1; D uncertain. The V end was cut by 11 bases, the J end by 1 base, with 14 bases between. Germline CDR1 is LNHDA and CDR2 is SQIVND (reference sequence). The CDR3 runs 13 residues.

V is TRBV7-9 and J is TRBJ1-1, with D unclear. Germline loops: CDR1 SEHNR, CDR2 FQNEAQ (reference sequence). The CDR3 contains 15 residues. V lost 1 base to trimming and J lost 3 bases, with 12 bases between them. For the CDR3, the DNA is TGTGCCAGCAGCTTAGATAGAGGGTGGTACACTGAAGCTTTCTTT. Translated, it gives CASSLDRGWYTEAFF.

The rearrangement joins TRBV19 to TRBJ1-6, with 7 bases that match TRBD1. V shed 1 base, J shed 7 bases, and the junction held 4 bases outside the gene matches. There are 15 residues in the CDR3. Germline V gene lookup returns CDR1 LNHDA and CDR2 SQIVND (reference sequence). DNA of the CDR3: TGTGCCAGTAGTATAGGGGGGACAGAGAATTCACCCCTCCACTTT. This codes for CASSIGGTENSPLHF.

Only a few counts were recorded for this clone. This chain joins TRBV28 and TRBJ1-2; D unclear. This CDR3 region has 16 residues. CDR1 is MDHEN and CDR2 is SYDVKM in the germline V gene. Deletions cut 10 bases from V and 8 bases from J, with 29 bases between. The CDR3 DNA reads TGTGCCACCCTCCTTAGCCCGAACGCGGCGCCCGGGGGCTACACCTTC. Protein sequence: CATLLSPNAAPGGYTF.

This clone was seen a single time. This rearrangement joins TRBV3-1 (or the pseudogene TRBV3-2) to TRBJ1-5, with D possibly being TRBD1 (5 bases). The CDR3 is made up of 13 amino acids. Trimming removed 2 bases at V and 7 bases at J, with 9 bases between. Germline lookup yields CDR1 LGHDT and CDR2 YNNKEL (reference sequence). This CDR3 is CASSQQGGQPQHF. CDR3 nucleotides: TGTGCCAGCAGCCAACAGGGCGGACAGCCCCAGCATTTT.

The J gene is TRBJ2-7, the V gene TRBV27; D may be TRBD1 (5 bases). The germline V gene encodes CDR1 MNHEY and CDR2 SMNVEV (reference sequence). V lost 0 bases and J lost 3, with 9 bases in between. This CDR3 contains 14 residues. The CDR3 sequence is CASSLSDGHYEQYF. CDR3 DNA sequence: TGTGCCAGCAGTTTATCCGACGGACACTACGAGCAGTACTTC.

The chain couples TRBV2 to TRBJ1-1; D not resolved. Germline CDR1 and CDR2: SNHLY and FYNNEI. The CDR3 consists of 12 residues. Between the trimmed V and J ends, which lost 3 bases and 3 bases, there was a span of 5 bases. CDR3 sequence reads: CASSDFYTEAFF. The DNA for the CDR3 is TGTGCCAGCAGTGACTTCTACACTGAAGCTTTCTTT.

This chain connects TRBV5-1 to TRBJ2-7; the D gene could be TRBD1 or TRBD2 (5 bases each). This CDR3 contains 14 residues. From germline, CDR1 is SGHRS and CDR2 YFSETQ. The germline V and J ends were trimmed by 3 bases and 2 bases, with 12 bases remaining between them. The CDR3 here is CASSSGPDAYEQYF. CDR3 DNA sequence: TGCGCCAGCAGCTCGGGACCCGACGCCTACGAGCAGTACTTC.

V usage is TRBV7-9 and J usage is TRBJ1-5; TRBD1 matches at 7 bases. Losses at the gene ends were 1 base for V and 6 bases for J; bases not matched to a gene: 3. The CDR3 spans 14 residues. CDR1 and CDR2 (germline): SEHNR, FQNEAQ (reference sequence). CDR3 loop: CASSLEGAAQPQHF. The CDR3 DNA follows: TGTGCCAGCAGCTTAGAGGGGGCCGCTCAGCCCCAGCATTTT. The entire variable domain, with the rest obtained from reference TRBV7-9 and TRBJ1-5, is as follows: DTGVSQNPRHKITKRGQNVTFRCDPISEHNRLYWYRQTLGQGPEFLTYFQNEAQLEKSRLLSDRFSAERPKGSFSTLEIQRTEQGDSAMYLCASSLEGAAQPQHFGDGTRLSIL.

This chain joins TRBV6-5 and TRBJ1-1, with a tentative D call TRBD1 (5 bases). CDR3 length: 13 residues. Trimming took 6 bases from V and 7 from J, leaving 15 bases between them. The V gene's germline CDR1 is MNHEY and CDR2 SVGAGI. The CDR3 region has the DNA TGTGCCAGCAGGGAGGGGTGGTCCGTTGAAGCTTTCTTT. Its protein is CASREGWSVEAFF.

V is TRBV4-1 and J is TRBJ1-5, with TRBD1 identical over 10 bases. The germline V gene encodes CDR1 MGHRA and CDR2 YSYEKL. The CDR3 sequence is 17 residues long. Trimming cost V 1 base and J 1 base; bases outside gene matches: 4. CDR3 coding DNA: TGCGCCAGCAGCCAAGGCCGACAGGGGGCGAGCAATCAGCCCCAGCATTTT. It translates to CASSQGRQGASNQPQHF.

The V call is TRBV10-3, the J call TRBJ2-7; maybe TRBD2 (5 bases). Germline CDR1 and CDR2: ENHRY and SYGVKD. Trimming removed 10 bases from V and 1 base from J, with 14 bases in between. This CDR3 has 13 amino acids. CDR3 bases: TGTGCCACCGGGAAAGGTGGGTCCTACGAGCAGTACTTC. Residues: CATGKGGSYEQYF.

A single count supports this clone. V usage is TRBV19 and J usage is TRBJ1-5; the D is unclear. This CDR3 comprises 13 residues. V lost 3 bases to trimming and J lost 9 bases, with 12 bases between them. Germline V gives CDR1 LNHDA, CDR2 SQIVND (reference sequence). The CDR3 DNA reads TGTGCCAGTAGTATTGCGGGCTTGGGGCCCCAGCATTTT. Protein: CASSIAGLGPQHF.

V is TRBV21-1 and J is TRBJ2-7. TRBV21-1 is labeled a pseudogene. This CDR3 has 15 residues. DNA of the CDR3: TGTGCCCGCCTCCCCGCCCTCGCAAACCCCTACGAGCAGTACTTC. It translates to CARLPALANPYEQYF.

V usage is TRBV6-4 and J usage is TRBJ2-5, with D possibly matching TRBD2 (5 bases). The CDR3 spans 13 residues. V dropped 4 bases and J dropped 4 bases, with 10 bases sitting between them. Germline CDR1 reads MRHNA; CDR2 reads SNTAGT. For the CDR3, the DNA is TGTGCCAGCAGTGGGAGGAACGGAGAGACCCAGTACTTC. Translating gives CASSGRNGETQYF.

V gene TRBV12-3 or TRBV12-4 combines with J gene TRBJ2-5; D gene unclear. The CDR3 is made up of 13 amino acids. V was shortened by 6 bases and J by 3 bases, with 11 bases between the two germline ends. The CDR3 DNA is TGTGCCAGCAGAGGTAACAGAGAAGAGACCCAGTACTTC. Translated: CASRGNREETQYF.

This rearrangement joins TRBV21-1 to TRBJ1-4; the tabulated D call, TRBD1, remains unverified against the DNA. TRBV21-1 represents a pseudogene. The CDR3 covers 14 residues. CDR3 DNA: TGTGCCAGCAGGGGTTACAGGGTTGATGAAAAACTGTTTTTT. This translates into CASRGYRVDEKLFF.

The chain links TRBV27 to TRBJ1-6, with D perhaps matching TRBD1 (5 bases). The CDR3 extends over 16 amino acids. V was cut by 6 bases and J by 7 bases, with 19 bases left in between. The germline V gene has CDR1 MNHEY and CDR2 SMNVEV (reference sequence). The CDR3 DNA sequence: TGTGCCAGCAGCCCTAATACAGGAACCCAAAATTCACCCCTCCACTTT. Protein: CASSPNTGTQNSPLHF.

The chain uses TRBV20-1 and TRBJ2-1; D gene unclear. This CDR3 has 10 amino acids. Trimming removed 5 bases at V and 7 bases at J, with 6 bases between. Germline lookup yields CDR1 DFQATT and CDR2 SNEGSKA (reference sequence). The CDR3 here is CSAELNEQFF. In DNA form, the CDR3 reads TGCAGTGCTGAATTAAATGAGCAGTTCTTC.

The genes are TRBV4-1 and TRBJ1-5, with D unclear. V shed 0 bases and J shed 7 bases, with 13 bases lying between them. The CDR3 covers 15 residues. Per germline, CDR1 MGHRA and CDR2 YSYEKL. CDR3: CASSQDSGSAQPQHF. CDR3 DNA: TGCGCCAGCAGCCAAGATTCGGGGTCAGCACAGCCCCAGCATTTT.

The chain has TRBV28 and TRBJ1-6, with D unclear. The length of the CDR3 is 12 residues. Germline CDR1 reads MDHEN; CDR2 reads SYDVKM. Trimming left V 6 bases short and J 4 bases short, with 4 bases between. The CDR3 here is CASRGYNSPLHF. The CDR3 region has the DNA TGTGCCAGCAGGGGTTATAATTCACCCCTCCACTTT.